The 32 T cell receptor beta chains given below trace back to one sample, sequenced in a study of a mutant IDH1 vaccine in newly diagnosed glioma. Stated time point: week 23, last vaccination. Doses comprised 300 ug of mutant IDH1 20-mer peptide each, plus topical imiquimod. The antigens for these receptors are not known. Some clones are missing from TCRdb's copy, which holds only in-frame ones; the method was immunoSEQ multiplex PCR. The repertoire consists of about 38,000 clones, with roughly 79% occurring once and the leading ten covering just over 5%. The sequenced sample was PBMCs, obtained from a glioma patient whose treatment included an IDH1 peptide vaccine. The receptors were sampled from a man aged 35 to 55 with glioma.

The chain uses TRBV11-2 and TRBJ2-5; no firm D call. Germline CDR1 reads SGHAT; CDR2 reads FQNNGV. The CDR3 is 14 residues long. V lost 5 bases and J lost 2, with 12 bases in between. CDR3 loop: CASSHGSRQETQYF. The CDR3 bases are TGTGCCAGCAGCCACGGTTCCAGACAAGAGACCCAGTACTTC.

J is TRBJ2-1 and V is TRBV29-1; maybe TRBD2 (6 bases). Trimming took 6 bases from V and 3 from J, leaving 12 bases between them. From germline, CDR1 is SQVTM and CDR2 ANQGSEA. The CDR3 extends over 13 amino acids. CDR3 protein: CSVPGRDYNEQFF. As DNA, the CDR3 is TGCAGCGTCCCAGGGCGGGACTACAATGAGCAGTTCTTC.

This chain uses TRBV5-4 with TRBJ2-2, with D possibly TRBD1 on 5 matching bases. Germline V CDR1 and CDR2: SGHNT, YYREEE (reference sequence). The CDR3 is 16 amino acids. With 3 bases removed from V and 0 bases from J, the gap between germline ends came to 12 bases. The CDR3 DNA sequence: TGTGCCAGCAGCTCGCGACAGCCTCCGAACACCGGGGAGCTGTTTTTT. Amino acid sequence: CASSSRQPPNTGELFF.

The chain couples TRBV5-1 to TRBJ2-3, with no clear D. CDR3 length: 12 residues. V was pared by 4 bases and J by 4 bases, with 7 bases between. Germline V CDR1 and CDR2: SGHRS, YFSETQ. CDR3 region: CASSPRADTQYF. The DNA for the CDR3 is TGCGCCAGCAGCCCTAGAGCAGATACGCAGTATTTT. Full variable domain (outside the CDR3, taken from reference TRBV5-1 and TRBJ2-3): KAGVTQTPRYLIKTRGQQVTLSCSPISGHRSVSWYQQTPGQGLQFLFEYFSETQRNKGNFPGRFSGRQFSNSRSEMNVSTLELGDSALYLCASSPRADTQYFGPGTRLTVL.

This clone appeared a single time. The rearrangement joins TRBV6-5 to TRBJ1-1, with D possibly being TRBD1 (6 bases). Per germline, CDR1 MNHEY and CDR2 SVGAGI. V shed 6 bases and J shed 2 bases, with 16 bases lying between them. This CDR3 is built from 15 residues. Here the CDR3 reads CASSLGGGGNTEAFF. CDR3 sequence (DNA): TGTGCCAGCAGCCTGGGGGGAGGGGGTAACACTGAAGCTTTCTTT.

A word on this clone: At one of its ends the junction is not consistent with the germline gene, which may arise from a read error. The rearrangement joins TRBV6-5 to TRBJ1-6, with 7 nucleotides matching TRBD1. CDR3 size: 11 residues. Germline-derived CDR1 and CDR2 are MNHEY and SVGAGI. The CDR3 sequence: CASSEDRALHF. CDR3 nucleotide sequence: TGTGCCAGCAGTGAAGACAGGGCCCTGCACTTT.

This clone has more than one count but fewer than ten. This sequence joins TRBV19 and TRBJ1-1; D gene unclear. V lost 3 bases and J lost 0, with 5 bases in between. The CDR3 loop spans 13 amino acids. The germline CDR1 and CDR2 sequences are LNHDA and SQIVND (reference sequence). In DNA form, the CDR3 reads TGTGCCAGTAGTATCGGAATGAACACTGAAGCTTTCTTT. Translated: CASSIGMNTEAFF.

The V call is TRBV19, the J call TRBJ1-6; D not resolved. The length of the CDR3 is 15 residues. V lost 1 base to trimming and J lost 0 bases, with 4 bases between them. Germline V gene data show CDR1 as LNHDA and CDR2 as SQIVND (reference sequence). For the CDR3, the DNA is TGTGCCAGTAGTATAGGAGTCTCCTATAATTCACCCCTCCACTTT. Translated, it gives CASSIGVSYNSPLHF.

The CDR3 region has the DNA TGTGCCAGCAGCTTTAAGACAGAGTACACTGAAGCTTTCTTT. Its translation: CASSFKTEYTEAFF. The rearrangement joins TRBV7-8 to TRBJ1-1; D is possibly TRBD1 (5 bases). From germline, CDR1 is SGHVS and CDR2 FQNEAQ. The CDR3 length is 14 residues. Trimming left V 3 bases short and J 3 bases short, with 11 bases between.

This chain connects TRBV30 to TRBJ2-7; 7 bases fit TRBD2. CDR1 is GTSNPN, CDR2 SVGIG, per germline (reference sequence). Trimming cost V 0 bases and J 2 bases; bases outside gene matches: 19. The CDR3 length is 19 residues. DNA for the CDR3: TGTGCCTGGAGTGTTACGTTCGGAACCGGGAGGAGGATTGCCTACGAGCAGTACTTC. This encodes CAWSVTFGTGRRIAYEQYF.

The V and J genes are TRBV30 and TRBJ1-6, with 10 bases identical to TRBD1. Germline V gene data show CDR1 as GTSNPN and CDR2 as SVGIG (reference sequence). This CDR3 spans 13 amino acids. Losses at the gene ends were 5 bases for V and 6 bases for J; bases not matched to a gene: 1. CDR3 sequence (DNA): TGTGCCTGGGGGGACAGGGGTAATTCACCCCTCCACTTT. This codes for CAWGDRGNSPLHF.

This chain joins TRBV28 and TRBJ1-2; a weak D match, TRBD1 (6 bases). This CDR3 is 14 amino acids long. V was trimmed by 4 bases and J by 8 bases, leaving 17 bases between them. Germline V gene data show CDR1 as MDHEN and CDR2 as SYDVKM. Here the CDR3 reads CASSSAAGAWGYTF. The CDR3 DNA is TGTGCCAGCAGTTCTGCCGCAGGGGCGTGGGGCTACACCTTC.

This sequence joins TRBV10-3 and TRBJ1-1; a weak D match, TRBD1 (6 bases). Germline V gene sequence: CDR1 ENHRY, CDR2 SYGVKD. The V and J ends lost 6 bases and 4 bases respectively, with 9 bases between them. The CDR3 runs to 12 residues. The CDR3 coding sequence is TGTGCCATCAGGAACAGGGTCACTGAAGCTTTCTTT. It specifies CAIRNRVTEAFF.

The genes are TRBV15 and TRBJ2-6; D possibly corresponds to TRBD2 (6 bases). The CDR3 totals 15 residues. Per the germline V gene, CDR1 is LNHNV and CDR2 is YYDKDF (reference sequence). V shed 1 base and J shed 2 bases, with 6 bases lying between them. The CDR3 bases are TGTGCCACCAGCAGAGGCGGGGCTGGGGCCAACGTCCTGACTTTC. This codes for CATSRGGAGANVLTF.

This clone has only one observation. V gene TRBV15 combines with J gene TRBJ2-1; TRBD1 matches at 10 bases. Germline V gene data show CDR1 as LNHNV and CDR2 as YYDKDF (reference sequence). The CDR3 covers 13 residues. The ends lost 8 bases at V and 8 bases at J; junction bases unmatched: 6. In DNA form, the CDR3 reads TGTGCCACCCTCCGACAGGGGGCCGATGAGCAGTTCTTC. Protein product: CATLRQGADEQFF.

The chain links TRBV28 to TRBJ2-3, with 7 bases that match TRBD1. J lost 5 bases, V lost 5 bases, and 13 bases had no gene match. CDR1 is MDHEN, CDR2 SYDVKM, per germline. The length of the CDR3 is 16 residues. The CDR3 sequence: CASSQTTGIGGDTQYF. In DNA, the CDR3 is TGTGCCAGCAGTCAAACGACAGGGATCGGTGGAGATACGCAGTATTTT.

The chain combines TRBV27 with TRBJ2-7, with 9 bases identical to TRBD2. V was clipped by 5 bases and J by 1 base; unmatched bases: 6. Looked up from germline, CDR1 is MNHEY and CDR2 is SMNVEV (reference sequence). CDR3 length equals 15 residues. CDR3 bases: TGTGCCAGCAGTCCCCGCGGGGGGGGTTCCTACGAGCAGTACTTC. Protein sequence: CASSPRGGGSYEQYF.

The count of this clone is one. The J gene is TRBJ2-7, the V gene TRBV4-1; the D is unclear. The CDR3 loop spans 15 amino acids. Germline V gives CDR1 MGHRA, CDR2 YSYEKL. V was clipped by 2 bases and J by 3 bases, with 14 bases between them. CDR3 nucleotides: TGCGCCAGCAGCCAAAGGGTCGAAGGGAACTACGAGCAGTACTTC. It is translated as CASSQRVEGNYEQYF.

The chain recombines TRBV7-9 with TRBJ2-5; possibly TRBD1 for D (6 bases). There are 15 residues in the CDR3. V was clipped by 6 bases and J by 4 bases, with 18 bases between them. CDR1 is SEHNR, CDR2 FQNEAQ, per germline (reference sequence). DNA for the CDR3: TGTGCCAGCAGTTTACAGGGTACAGGAGGAGAGACCCAGTACTTC. Translation: CASSLQGTGGETQYF. Supplemented by reference TRBV7-9 and TRBJ2-5, the full variable domain reads DTGVSQNPRHKITKRGQNVTFRCDPISEHNRLYWYRQTLGQGPEFLTYFQNEAQLEKSRLLSDRFSAERPKGSFSTLEIQRTEQGDSAMYLCASSLQGTGGETQYFGPGTRLLVL.

This clone was detected only a few times. The rearrangement joins TRBV5-6 to TRBJ1-4, with TRBD1 matching over 10 bases. Germline values: CDR1 SGHDT, CDR2 YYEEEE. The length of the CDR3 is 15 residues. V lost 3 bases and J lost 2; bases outside the gene matches: 1. CDR3 residues: CASSWGQGTNEKLFF. The CDR3 region has the DNA TGTGCCAGCAGCTGGGGACAGGGGACTAATGAAAAACTGTTTTTT.

This chain links TRBV5-4 with TRBJ1-4, with 8 bases aligning to TRBD1. Germline V gene lookup returns CDR1 SGHNT and CDR2 YYREEE (reference sequence). The CDR3 length is 14 residues. The J segment lost 7 bases and the V segment lost 4 bases, leaving 6 bases of the junction unmatched. The DNA for the CDR3 is TGTGCCAGCAGCACGACAGGGGATGGTGAAAAACTGTTTTTT. It codes for CASSTTGDGEKLFF.

The rearrangement uses TRBV6-4 and TRBJ2-3, with TRBD2 matching over 10 bases. Trimming cost V 6 bases and J 2 bases; bases outside gene matches: 2. This CDR3 region has 14 residues. The germline gives CDR1 MRHNA, CDR2 SNTAGT. CDR3 region: CASSLAGDTDTQYF. In DNA, the CDR3 is TGTGCCAGCAGCCTAGCGGGAGACACAGATACGCAGTATTTT.

The chain employs TRBV28 and TRBJ2-1; no clear D. Germline loops: CDR1 MDHEN, CDR2 SYDVKM. This CDR3 is 13 amino acids long. V was pared by 8 bases and J by 2 bases, with 10 bases between. CDR3 in amino acids: CASVKDAYNEQFF. The CDR3 coding sequence is TGTGCCAGCGTTAAGGACGCCTACAATGAGCAGTTCTTC. Using reference TRBV28 and TRBJ2-1 for the parts outside the CDR3, the full variable domain is DVKVTQSSRYLVKRTGEKVFLECVQDMDHENMFWYRQDPGLGLRLIYFSYDVKMKEKGDIPEGYSVSREKKERFSLILESASTNQTSMYLCASVKDAYNEQFFGPGTRLTVL.

The J gene is TRBJ2-3, the V gene TRBV5-5; 11 bases are shared with TRBD2. CDR3 length: 18 residues. Looked up from germline, CDR1 is SGHKS and CDR2 is YYEKEE (reference sequence). V dropped 3 bases and J dropped 1; count of bases not matched to a gene: 10. CDR3 DNA: TGTGCCAGCAGCTCCAAAATGACTAGCGGGACCCGCACAGATACGCAGTATTTT. Residues: CASSSKMTSGTRTDTQYF.

Worth noting for this clone: Other DNA sequences within the sample encode an identical CDR3. This rearrangement joins TRBV6-1 to TRBJ2-7, with 7 bases that match TRBD2. The V gene end was trimmed by 7 bases and the J gene end by 4 bases; junction bases not matched to a gene: 10. The germline CDR1 and CDR2 sequences are MNHNS and SASEGT. CDR3 length equals 14 residues. CDR3 sequence (DNA): TGTGCCAGCACCCTGGCCGGGGGGAAATACGAGCAGTACTTC. It translates to CASTLAGGKYEQYF.

The chain recombines TRBV6-5 with TRBJ2-7, with 8 nucleotides matching TRBD2. The CDR3 extends over 14 amino acids. Germline loops: CDR1 MNHEY, CDR2 SVGAGI. V dropped 0 bases and J dropped 6; count of bases not matched to a gene: 4. The CDR3 region has the DNA TGTGCCAGCAGTTACTCACGACGGGGGGGCGAGCAGTACTTC. Amino acid sequence: CASSYSRRGGEQYF.

CDR3 region: CATRSSGTVGTGELFF. The CDR3, as DNA: TGTGCGACTCGCTCCTCGGGGACAGTGGGCACCGGGGAGCTGTTTTTT. The chain links TRBV27 to TRBJ2-2; 7 nucleotides line up with TRBD1. Germline CDR1 and CDR2: MNHEY and SMNVEV (reference sequence). This CDR3 has 16 amino acids.

The chain recombines TRBV29-1 with TRBJ2-7; 10 bases agree with TRBD1. The CDR3 runs to 13 residues. Germline V gene lookup returns CDR1 SQVTM and CDR2 ANQGSEA. The V segment lost 7 bases and the J segment 3 bases; nucleotides outside the gene matches: 6. The chain's CDR3 is CSARQGAGYEQYF. CDR3 coding DNA: TGCAGCGCTCGACAGGGGGCAGGCTACGAGCAGTACTTC.

This sequence joins TRBV28 and TRBJ1-5, with D maybe TRBD1 (5 bases). The CDR3 totals 15 residues. V dropped 5 bases and J dropped 4 bases, with 15 bases sitting between them. Germline CDR1 reads MDHEN; CDR2 reads SYDVKM. Here the CDR3 reads CASSRLGGANQPQHF. The CDR3 region has the DNA TGTGCCAGCAGTAGGCTCGGGGGAGCAAATCAGCCCCAGCATTTT.

The chain carries TRBV18 and TRBJ2-5; D is perhaps TRBD2 (7 bases). Trimming pared 4 bases from V and 4 bases from J, leaving 19 bases between. The CDR3 has 16 amino acids. Germline V gene sequence: CDR1 KGHSH, CDR2 LQKENI. CDR3 in amino acids: CASSRTSGGRAETQYF. In DNA, the CDR3 is TGTGCCAGCTCACGTACCTCCGGGGGGCGCGCAGAGACCCAGTACTTC.

This clone was found a few times. V usage is TRBV5-4 and J usage is TRBJ2-7, with a tentative D call TRBD2 (5 bases). The ends were cut back, 0 bases at V and 0 bases at J, with 13 bases in the middle. Germline assignment: CDR1 SGHNT and CDR2 YYREEE (reference sequence). The CDR3 totals 16 residues. The CDR3 sequence: CASSLDTGRSSYEQYF. CDR3 DNA sequence: TGTGCCAGCAGCTTGGATACGGGGAGAAGCTCCTACGAGCAGTACTTC.

This clone was seen only a few times. This chain's CDR3 is CASSPPDTPNTEAFF. CDR3 coding DNA: TGTGCCAGCAGCCCCCCAGACACCCCGAACACTGAAGCTTTCTTT. The chain carries TRBV21-1 and TRBJ1-1; TRBD1, the D gene given by the table, was not confirmed from the DNA. TRBV21-1 is noted as a pseudogene. This CDR3 is built from 15 residues.